The sample holds one count of the clone carrying this T cell receptor (beta chain). These data originate in a study of blood T cell repertoires in COVID-19. The V gene lost 6 bases and the J gene lost 4 bases, with 18 bases spanning the gap. The CDR3 sequence is 16 residues long. CDR1 is KGHSH and CDR2 is LQKENI in the germline V gene. The assay was immunoSEQ multiplex PCR, and TCRdb's table has in-frame clones only and misses some. The sample yields 95,000 to 150,000 clones, around three quarters seen once. V gene TRBV18 combines with J gene TRBJ2-2; possible D gene TRBD2, 5 bases. The sequenced sample consisted of peripheral blood. This clonotype was obtained from a man aged 60 to 69 with active or convalescent COVID-19. CDR3 sequence (DNA): TGTGCCAGCTCCCCCCAGGCGTCGCGGGCCACCGGGGAGCTGTTTTTT. Protein product: CASSPQASRATGELFF.